The source of this TCR beta chain is a study of blood T cell repertoires in COVID-19. For the study at large: The United States, Italy and Spain supplied acute and convalescent COVID-19 samples. In each case, the material was cDNA or gDNA derived from T cells, B-cell-depleted T cells, or PBMCs.

As originally analysed: By means of reference gene primer amplification, nucleated cell counts were estimated. The protocol was immunoSEQ multiplex PCR, while the TCRdb copy is restricted to in-frame clones and leaves out a portion. The V and J calls and clone size are taken from that table; D and trimming were inferred from the DNA. Seen here are some 150,000 clones, about 79% observed once, and the top ten hold approximately 32%. After removal of 6 bases from V and 0 bases from J, the junction contained 1 base not matched to a gene. Germline V gene data show CDR1 as MNHNY and CDR2 as SVGAGI (reference sequence). The CDR3 sequence is 13 residues long.

This sequence was found in a woman aged 55 to 70 with acute or convalescent COVID-19. The chain is built from TRBV6-6 and TRBJ2-5; TRBD1 agrees at 7 bases. The material sequenced was peripheral blood. CDR3 nucleotide sequence: TGTGCCAGCAGAGGACAGGACCAAGAGACCCAGTACTTC. Translated, it gives CASRGQDQETQYF.